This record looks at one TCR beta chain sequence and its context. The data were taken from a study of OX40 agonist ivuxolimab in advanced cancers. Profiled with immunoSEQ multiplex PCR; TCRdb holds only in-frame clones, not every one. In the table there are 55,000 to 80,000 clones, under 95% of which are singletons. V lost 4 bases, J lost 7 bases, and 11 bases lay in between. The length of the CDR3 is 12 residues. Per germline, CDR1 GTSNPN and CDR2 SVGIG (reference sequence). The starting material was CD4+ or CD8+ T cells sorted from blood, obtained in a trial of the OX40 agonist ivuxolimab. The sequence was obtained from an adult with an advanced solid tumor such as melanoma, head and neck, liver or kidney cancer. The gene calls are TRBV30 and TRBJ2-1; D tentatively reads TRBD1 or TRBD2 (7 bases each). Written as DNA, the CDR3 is TGTGCCTGGACCCAGGGGGGGAATGAGCAGTTCTTC. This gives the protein CAWTQGGNEQFF.